This TCR beta chain is drawn from a study of early T cells in non-severe SARS-CoV-2 infection. Across the study: Sequenced bulk RNA came from whole blood that was unsorted, and chains were unpaired. Study-level findings and limits: Comparison of clonotypes with VDJdb favored anti-spike CD8 responses while missing private and CD4 specificities.

This clonotype was seen ten or more times. Antigen specificity is unknown. Germline CDR1 and CDR2: MNHNS and SASEGT. Trimming pared 7 bases from V and 4 bases from J, leaving 7 bases between. The CDR3 has 11 residues. Individual cDNA molecules received unique molecular identifiers during library preparation. One entry per CDR3 protein, called by TCRdb with MiXCR from the 5' RACE reads. Found here are tens of thousands of distinct CDR3 sequences, 7% to 10% of them singletons; the top ten hold around 4.4%. Sequencing was carried out using whole blood. This chain links TRBV6-1 with TRBJ1-1, with TRBD1 as a possible D gene (5 bases). The sequence came from an adult who was a healthcare worker with PCR-confirmed SARS-CoV-2 infection or an uninfected control (not recorded which). The CDR3 protein is CASMGRTEAFF. The CDR3, as DNA: TGTGCCAGCATGGGACGCACTGAAGCTTTCTTT.